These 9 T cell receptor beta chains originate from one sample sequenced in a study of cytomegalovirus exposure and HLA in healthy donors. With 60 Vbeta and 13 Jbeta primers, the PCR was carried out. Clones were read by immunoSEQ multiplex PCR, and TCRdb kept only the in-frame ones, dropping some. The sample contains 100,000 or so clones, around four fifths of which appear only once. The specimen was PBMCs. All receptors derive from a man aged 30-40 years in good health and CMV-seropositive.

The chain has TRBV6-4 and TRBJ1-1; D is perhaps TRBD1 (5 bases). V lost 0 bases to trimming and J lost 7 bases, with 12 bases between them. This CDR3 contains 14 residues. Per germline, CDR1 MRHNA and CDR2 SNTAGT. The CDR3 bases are TGTGCCAGCAGTGACTCGACGTGGGGCGGTGAAGCTTTCTTT. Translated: CASSDSTWGGEAFF.

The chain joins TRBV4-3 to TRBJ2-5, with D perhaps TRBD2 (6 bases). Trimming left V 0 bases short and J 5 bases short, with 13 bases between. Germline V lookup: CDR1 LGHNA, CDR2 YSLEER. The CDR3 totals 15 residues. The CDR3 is CASSQDNGSRETQYF. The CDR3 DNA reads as TGCGCCAGCAGCCAAGATAACGGGAGCCGGGAGACCCAGTACTTC.

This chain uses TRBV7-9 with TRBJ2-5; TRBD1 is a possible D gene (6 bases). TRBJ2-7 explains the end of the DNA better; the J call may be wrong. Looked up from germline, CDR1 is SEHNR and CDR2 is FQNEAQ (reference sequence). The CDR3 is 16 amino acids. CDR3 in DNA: TGTGCCAGCGGAAGTAGGACAGCCCCAACTGGGAACGAGCAGTACTTC. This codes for CASGSRTAPTGNEQYF.

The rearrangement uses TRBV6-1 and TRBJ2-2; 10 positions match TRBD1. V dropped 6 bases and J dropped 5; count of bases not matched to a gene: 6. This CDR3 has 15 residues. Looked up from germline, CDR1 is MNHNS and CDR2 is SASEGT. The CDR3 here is CASRVTGGLTGELFF. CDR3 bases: TGTGCCAGCAGGGTGACAGGGGGCTTAACCGGGGAGCTGTTTTTT.

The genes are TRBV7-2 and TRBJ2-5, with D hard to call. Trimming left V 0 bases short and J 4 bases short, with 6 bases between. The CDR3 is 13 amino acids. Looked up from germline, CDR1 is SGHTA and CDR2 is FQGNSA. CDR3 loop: CASSLAYSETQYF. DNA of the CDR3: TGTGCCAGCAGCTTAGCGTACTCAGAGACCCAGTACTTC.

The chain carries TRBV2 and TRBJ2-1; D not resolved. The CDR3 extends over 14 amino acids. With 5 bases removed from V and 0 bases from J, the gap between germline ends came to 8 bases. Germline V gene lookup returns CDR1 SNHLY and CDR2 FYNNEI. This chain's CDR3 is CASSLDFSYNEQFF. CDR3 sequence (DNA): TGTGCCAGCAGTCTCGACTTCTCCTACAATGAGCAGTTCTTC.

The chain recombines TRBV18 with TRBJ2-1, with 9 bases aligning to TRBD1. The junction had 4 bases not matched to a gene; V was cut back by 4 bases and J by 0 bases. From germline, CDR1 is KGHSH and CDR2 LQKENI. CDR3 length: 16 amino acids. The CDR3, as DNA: TGTGCCAGCTCACTGGGACAGGGTAGCTCCTACAATGAGCAGTTCTTC. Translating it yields CASSLGQGSSYNEQFF.

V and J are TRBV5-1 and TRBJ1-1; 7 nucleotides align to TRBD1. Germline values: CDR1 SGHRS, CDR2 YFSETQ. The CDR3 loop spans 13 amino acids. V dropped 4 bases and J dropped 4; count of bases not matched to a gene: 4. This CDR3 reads CASSVGQFTEAFF. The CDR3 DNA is TGCGCCAGCAGCGTGGGACAGTTCACTGAAGCTTTCTTT.

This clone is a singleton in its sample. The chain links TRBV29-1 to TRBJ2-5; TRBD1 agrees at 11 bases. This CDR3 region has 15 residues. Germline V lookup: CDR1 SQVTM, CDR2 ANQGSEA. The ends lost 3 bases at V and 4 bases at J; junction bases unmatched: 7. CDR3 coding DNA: TGCAGCGTTGATCCCGGGACAGGGGGGAGAGAGACCCAGTACTTC. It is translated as CSVDPGTGGRETQYF. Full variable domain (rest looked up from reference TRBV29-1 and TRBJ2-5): SAVISQKPSRDICQRGTSLTIQCQVDSQVTMMFWYRQQPGQSLTLIATANQGSEATYESGFVIDKFPISRPNLTFSTLTVSNMSPEDSSIYLCSVDPGTGGRETQYFGPGTRLLVL.